These T cell receptor beta chains were read from a single sample in a study of T-cell reconstitution after alpha-beta-depleted transplantation in children. TCRdb called the PCR reads again in MiXCR, with one record for every CDR3 protein. The repertoire has about 340,000 distinct CDR3 sequences, about 9.3% of them found once; the top ten carry 2% to 2.5%. The sample consisted of PBMCs from the stem cell graft donor, taken from the stem cell graft. The receptor set was obtained from a human donor who donated a stem cell graft to a child with acute lymphoblastic leukemia. CDR3s include the opening cysteine and the closing phenylalanine or tryptophan. The D gene is left open where the match is weak. Size is stated for part of the rows, as once, few or many counts, or as a class when the clone is expanded.

D gene	J gene	V gene	clone size	CDR3 DNA	CDR3 protein
.	TRBJ2-5	TRBV4-1	many	TGCGCCAGCAGCCAAGGGCGTGGGGAGACCCAGTACTTC	CASSQGRGETQYF
TRBD2	TRBJ2-7	TRBV20-1	.	TGCAGTGCTAGAGTCCCGGGACTAGCGTCGGCCCGGCAGTACTTC	CSARVPGLASARQYF
TRBD2	TRBJ2-3	TRBV4-2	few	TGTGCCAGCAGCCAAGAAGGAGGCGGGAGGGCGCACACAGATACGCAGTATTTT	CASSQEGGGRAHTDTQYF
TRBD2	TRBJ2-1	TRBV4-1	many	TGCGCCAGCAGCCAAGATTCGGGACTAGGCGGTAATGAGCAGTTCTTC	CASSQDSGLGGNEQFF
.	TRBJ2-6	TRBV7-6	.	TGTGCCAGCAGCCCGCCGGGTTCTGGGGCCAACGTCCTGACTTTC	CASSPPGSGANVLTF
.	TRBJ1-1	TRBV5-1	few	TGCGCCAGCAGCTTGGCAGGCGAGGGGCCCACTGAAGCTTTCTTT	CASSLAGEGPTEAFF
.	TRBJ2-4	TRBV27	many	TGTGCCAGCAGTTGGGACACCATAGCCAAAAACATTCAGTACTTC	CASSWDTIAKNIQYF
.	TRBJ2-3	TRBV12-3/TRBV12-4	.	TGTGCCAGCAGTTTACGGCCTAGCACAGATACGCAGTATTTT	CASSLRPSTDTQYF
.	TRBJ1-3	TRBV20-1	.	TGCAGTGCCTGGACAGTAGATGGAAACACCATATATTTT	CSAWTVDGNTIYF
.	TRBJ2-1	TRBV6-2/TRBV6-3	few	TGTGCCAGCCGATTCCCTAGCAATGAGCAGTTCTTC	CASRFPSNEQFF
.	TRBJ2-3	TRBV20-1	.	TGCAGTGCTAGCGACCCCTACCCAATAACTAGCACAGATACGCAGTATTTT	CSASDPYPITSTDTQYF
.	TRBJ2-1	TRBV7-8	.	TGTGCCAGCAGCCCCCCGAGTGGGCTAGAGCAGTTCTTC	CASSPPSGLEQFF
TRBD2	TRBJ2-1	TRBV7-2	few	TGTGCCAGCAGCTTAGTAAGGGAAAGCGGGGGGGGGTTCTTC	CASSLVRESGGGFF
.	TRBJ2-1	TRBV9	few	TGTGCCAGCAGCGTAACAGAAGGGGCTCTTTACAATGAGCAGTTCTTC	CASSVTEGALYNEQFF
.	TRBJ2-7	TRBV4-3	many	TGCGCCAGCAGCCCCTTCGGCGGAGCCTACGAGCAGTACTTC	CASSPFGGAYEQYF
TRBD1	TRBJ1-1	TRBV7-6	.	TGTGCCAGCAGCTTCCCCGTCCTGACAGGGGTCACTGAAGCTTTCTTT	CASSFPVLTGVTEAFF
.	TRBJ2-1	TRBV15	.	TGTGCCACCAGCAGAGATGGAGGTCTAGCGATCGATGAGCAGTTCTTC	CATSRDGGLAIDEQFF
.	TRBJ2-1	TRBV4-1	few	TGCGCCAGCAGCGACTCCACTGGTAGCTCCTACAATGAGCAGTTCTTC	CASSDSTGSSYNEQFF
.	TRBJ2-3	TRBV11-2	many	TGTGCCAGCAGCCCGGACATGAGTGATACGCAGTATTTT	CASSPDMSDTQYF
.	TRBJ2-1	TRBV7-9	many	TGTGCCAGCAGCTCCAACAGGGATGGGTACAATGAGCAGTTCTTC	CASSSNRDGYNEQFF
.	TRBJ1-2	TRBV3-1	.	TGTGCCAGCAGCCGGAGCAACTATGGCTACACCTTC	CASSRSNYGYTF
TRBD1	TRBJ2-5	TRBV7-2	.	TGTGCCAGCAGCTTAGGGGGGCGGACAGGGGGCCAAGAGACCCAGTACTTC	CASSLGGRTGGQETQYF
.	TRBJ2-2	TRBV7-8	many	TGTGCCAGCAGCTTAGATCAGGGGTACGGCGGGGAGCTGTTTTTT	CASSLDQGYGGELFF
.	TRBJ2-7	TRBV20-1	few	TGCAGTGCTAGAGTTGGGGGAATTTCGTCCGAGCAGTACTTC	CSARVGGISSEQYF
TRBD2	TRBJ2-1	TRBV29-1	.	TGCAGCGCCCAAAGTGGGACTAGCGGGATCTACAATGAGCAGTTCTTC	CSAQSGTSGIYNEQFF
.	TRBJ2-5	TRBV21-1	few	TGTGCCAGCAGCAAAGGGGGCAGTACTGGATGGGAGACCCAGTACTTC	CASSKGGSTGWETQYF
.	TRBJ2-1	TRBV7-3	few	TGTGCCAGCAGCTTAATGGCCAGCGGGCATGAGCAGTTCTTC	CASSLMASGHEQFF
.	TRBJ2-5	TRBV20-1	.	TGCAGTGCTGGACCGGGCCAAGAGACCCAGTACTTC	CSAGPGQETQYF
TRBD2	TRBJ2-7	TRBV29-1	few	TGCAGCGTTAGGGGAGCGGGAGTCACCGACGAGCAGTACTTC	CSVRGAGVTDEQYF
.	TRBJ2-1	TRBV6-2/TRBV6-3	many	TGTGCCAGCAGAGAGGACACCGCACCACGTGAGCAGTTCTTC	CASREDTAPREQFF
TRBD2	TRBJ2-1	TRBV3-1	.	TGTGCCAGCAGCCAAGAGCGGGAGGGCCATGAGCAGTTCTTC	CASSQEREGHEQFF
.	TRBJ2-6	TRBV12-3/TRBV12-4	many	TGTGCCAGTTTTATCTCTGGGGCCAACGTCCTGACTTTC	CASFISGANVLTF
TRBD1	TRBJ2-1	TRBV20-1	few	TGCAGTGCTATCCGACCGGGACAGGGATACAATGAGCAGTTCTTC	CSAIRPGQGYNEQFF
TRBD2	TRBJ2-7	TRBV28	.	TGTGCCAGCAGTTTGGAGGTACTAGCGGGACGATACGAGCAGTACTTC	CASSLEVLAGRYEQYF
TRBD2	TRBJ2-1	TRBV27	once	TGTGCCAGCAGTCTAGCTTCGGGACTAGGAAATGAGCAGTTCTTC	CASSLASGLGNEQFF
.	TRBJ2-5	TRBV28	few	TGTGCCAGCAGTTTTTGGGCCGGGCAGGGGAAAGAGACCCAGTACTTC	CASSFWAGQGKETQYF
TRBD2	TRBJ2-1	TRBV6-2/TRBV6-3	.	TGTGCCAGCAGTTACGTGCGGACTAGCACGTTAGATGAGCAGTTCTTC	CASSYVRTSTLDEQFF
.	TRBJ2-1	TRBV10-3	.	TGTGCCATCAGTGAGAAAACAGGGTCCGCTGAGCAGTTCTTC	CAISEKTGSAEQFF
.	TRBJ1-5	TRBV7-3	few	TGTGCCAGCAGCTTAGGAGGGCTCCATCAGCCCCAGCATTTT	CASSLGGLHQPQHF
.	TRBJ2-7	TRBV28	few	TGTGCCAGCAGTTTAGGACAGCCGGGATACGAGCAGTACTTC	CASSLGQPGYEQYF
.	TRBJ2-7	TRBV20-1	few	TGCAGTGCTAGAGGCCTGGACTACGAGCAGTACTTC	CSARGLDYEQYF
TRBD1	TRBJ2-2	TRBV4-3	few	TGCGCCAGCAGGGCTCGGACAGGGCGGACCGGGGAGCTGTTTTTT	CASRARTGRTGELFF
.	TRBJ2-3	TRBV4-1	.	TGCGCCAGCAGCCCGCGTGCGTGGAGGGAGTCAACAGATACGCAGTATTTT	CASSPRAWRESTDTQYF
.	TRBJ1-6	TRBV10-3	many	TGTGCCATCACCCAGGACCGCCTTAGTTCACCCCTCCACTTT	CAITQDRLSSPLHF
TRBD2	TRBJ2-3	TRBV11-2	.	TGTGCCAGCAGCTTAAGAGGCCTAGCGGGAGTGAGGACAGATACGCAGTATTTT	CASSLRGLAGVRTDTQYF
.	TRBJ2-7	TRBV29-1	.	TGCAGCGTTCCTGGACAGAGCTCCTACGAGCAGTACTTC	CSVPGQSSYEQYF
.	TRBJ2-2	TRBV12-5	.	TGTGCTAGTGGTTTCTTCGCAGAAGCGAACACCGGGGAGCTGTTTTTT	CASGFFAEANTGELFF
TRBD2	TRBJ2-5	TRBV28	few	TGTGCCAGCAGTTCTGCGGGGGGGCGAGAGACCCAGTACTTC	CASSSAGGRETQYF